The 4 T cell receptor beta chains below come from one sample, sequenced in a study of T-cell reconstitution after alpha-beta-depleted transplantation in children. Unique molecular identifiers were used to barcode this TCRbeta library. MiXCR was run by TCRdb on the PCR reads, yielding one entry per CDR3 protein. The table shows 300,000 or so distinct CDR3 sequences, with more than 20% occurring only once. Sequenced material: PBMCs, mostly from graft donor cells, taken 180 days after TCRalphabeta/CD19-depleted stem cell transplant. All receptors come from a male patient aged 10 to 17 who had a stem cell transplant for acute lymphoblastic leukemia, so the T cells may come from the graft donor.

This clonotype was seen only a few times. CDR3 sequence reads: CASSLGTVGYEQYF. CDR3 coding DNA: TGTGCCAGCAGCTTAGGGACGGTCGGATACGAGCAGTACTTC. The V and J genes are TRBV11-3 and TRBJ2-7; D gene uncertain. Trimming took off 1 base at V and 4 bases at J, with 11 bases between the two ends. The CDR3 has 14 amino acids. Germline V lookup: CDR1 SGHNT, CDR2 YENEEA.

The CDR3 region has the DNA TGTGCCAGCAGTTTATCCGGGACCCAGCGGGACGAGCAGTACTTC. Its translation: CASSLSGTQRDEQYF. The chain employs TRBV28 and TRBJ2-7; D may be TRBD2 (6 bases). V lost 1 base and J lost 5, with 15 bases in between. The CDR3 sequence is 15 residues long. CDR1 and CDR2 (germline): MDHEN, SYDVKM.

As concerns this clonotype: At one of its ends the junction is not consistent with the germline gene, which may arise from a read error. The V and J genes are TRBV7-8 and TRBJ1-5; 9 nucleotides line up with TRBD1. Per germline, CDR1 SGHVS and CDR2 FQNEAQ. The CDR3 sequence is 15 residues long. The CDR3 loop is CASSSTGTGYQPKHF. CDR3 nucleotide sequence: TGTGCCAGCAGCTCGACCGGGACAGGGTATCAGCCCAAGCATTTT. Drawing the rest from reference TRBV7-8 and TRBJ1-5, the complete variable domain is GAGVSQSPRYKVAKRGQDVALRCDPISGHVSLFWYQQALGQGPEFLTYFQNEAQLDKSGLPSDRFFAERPEGSVSTLKIQRTQQEDSAVYLCASSSTGTGYQPKHFGDGTRLSIL.

The sample holds a few counts of this clonotype. The chain has TRBV7-2 and TRBJ2-1; D remains unclear. The V end was cut by 2 bases, the J end by 7 bases, with 9 bases between. CDR3 length equals 13 residues. Germline CDR1 and CDR2: SGHTA and FQGNSA. CDR3 bases: TGTGCCAGCAGCTTAATTGGCCAAAATGAGCAGTTCTTC. Translated: CASSLIGQNEQFF.